This TCR beta chain is from a study of blood T cell repertoires in COVID-19. Measured with immunoSEQ multiplex PCR; TCRdb has only the in-frame clones, and not every one. The data contain approximately 300,000 clones, 70% to 90% of them singletons. CDR1 is MNHEY and CDR2 is SMNVEV in the germline V gene (reference sequence). The V gene end was trimmed by 4 bases and the J gene end by 2 bases; junction bases not matched to a gene: 15. The CDR3 contains 18 residues. The sequence was collected from a woman aged 25 to 39 who had recovered from COVID-19. The specimen was PBMCs or T cells enriched from blood (not recorded which). This chain links TRBV27 with TRBJ2-5; TRBD1 agrees at 8 bases. The CDR3 nucleotides are TGTGCCAGCAGTTACATACCCTATGGGACAGGATTACAAGAGACCCAGTACTTC. Encoded protein: CASSYIPYGTGLQETQYF.